These T cell receptor beta chains were read from a single sample in a study of PD-1 blockade in classical Hodgkin lymphoma. The table came from immunoSEQ multiplex PCR; TCRdb's copy has only in-frame clones and leaves some out. The table shows about 27,000 clones, with roughly 80% occurring only once. Here the sequenced sample was CD4+ T cells from blood, taken at baseline. All receptors come from a human donor with classical Hodgkin lymphoma. Both conserved end residues are part of each CDR3. A D gene is named only where the DNA matches it firmly.

DNA: TGTGCCAGCAGCCGACACGGGGTTGGGAATCAGCCCCAGCATTTT
CDR3: CASSRHGVGNQPQHF
D: -
V: TRBV27
J: TRBJ1-5

DNA: TGTGCCAGCAGTTTGGGGCAGGGGGCAGGGAATGAAAAACTGTTTTTT
CDR3: CASSLGQGAGNEKLFF
D: TRBD1
V: TRBV28
J: TRBJ1-4

DNA: TGTGCCAGCAGCTCCCGGACAGAAACTAATGAAAAACTGTTTTTT
CDR3: CASSSRTETNEKLFF
D: -
V: TRBV7-9
J: TRBJ1-4

DNA: TGTGCCAGTAGTCTCCACAGGGGGAGCCAAGAGACCCAGTACTTC
CDR3: CASSLHRGSQETQYF
D: TRBD1
V: TRBV19
J: TRBJ2-5

DNA: TGCGCCAGCAGCTTGGGCCTCAATTCGCCCCTCCACTTT
CDR3: CASSLGLNSPLHF
D: -
V: TRBV5-1
J: TRBJ1-6

DNA: TGTGCCAGCAGCCCGAGACAGGGGGCCACTGAAGCTTTCTTT
CDR3: CASSPRQGATEAFF
D: TRBD1
V: TRBV11-3
J: TRBJ1-1

DNA: TGTGCCAGCAGCCTGGTGGGGGAAGCCACAGATACGCAGTATTTT
CDR3: CASSLVGEATDTQYF
D: -
V: TRBV5-6
J: TRBJ2-3

DNA: TGTGCCAGCAGCTTAGTGGGTAGCGGGGGGGCCGAGGAGACCCAGTACTTC
CDR3: CASSLVGSGGAEETQYF
D: TRBD2
V: TRBV7-2
J: TRBJ2-5

DNA: TGTGCCAGCAGCCAACTCCAGGGGTTGTATGGCTACACCTTC
CDR3: CASSQLQGLYGYTF
D: -
V: TRBV7-9
J: TRBJ1-2

DNA: TGTGCCACCTCCACAGGGGGCGCGAGGATGGCCTTC
CDR3: CATSTGGARMAF
D: TRBD1
V: TRBV19
J: TRBJ1-2

DNA: TGTGCCAGCTCACCACTAGCGGGGGACACCGGGGAGCTGTTTTTT
CDR3: CASSPLAGDTGELFF
D: TRBD2
V: TRBV18
J: TRBJ2-2

DNA: TGCAGCGTTGCTGAATTCACTGAAGCTTTCTTT
CDR3: CSVAEFTEAFF
D: -
V: TRBV29-1
J: TRBJ1-1

DNA: TGTGCCAGCAGCGTAGTAGGGACAGGGGGCAATGAGCAGTTCTTC
CDR3: CASSVVGTGGNEQFF
D: TRBD1
V: TRBV9
J: TRBJ2-1

DNA: TGTGCCAGCAGTGTAACAGGGGTCGGGCGATACGAGCAGTACTTC
CDR3: CASSVTGVGRYEQYF
D: TRBD1
V: TRBV27
J: TRBJ2-7